Listed here are 32 T cell receptor beta chains from one sample, sequenced in a study of response to subunit inactivated influenza vaccine. One entry per CDR3 protein results from TCRdb running MiXCR on the RT-PCR reads. The sample has almost 600,000 distinct CDR3 sequences, 12% to 15% seen once. Here the sequenced sample was PBMCs from blood, taken 11 to 12 days after vaccination. The source is a man aged 50-59 years who received an inactivated influenza vaccine.

The chain links TRBV11-2 to TRBJ2-7; 7 positions agree with TRBD2. In germline, CDR1 is SGHAT, CDR2 FQNNGV. The V segment lost 3 bases and the J segment 4 bases; nucleotides outside the gene matches: 6. This CDR3 is 14 amino acids long. CDR3 sequence: CASSLTGTIYEQYF. The CDR3 region has the DNA TGTGCCAGCAGCTTGACCGGGACTATATACGAGCAGTACTTC. The full variable domain, in which reference TRBV11-2 and TRBJ2-7 provide the parts outside the CDR3, is EAGVAQSPRYKIIEKRQSVAFWCNPISGHATLYWYQQILGQGPKLLIQFQNNGVVDDSQLPKDRFSAERLKGVDSTLKIQPAKLEDSAVYLCASSLTGTIYEQYFGPGTRLTVT.

The rearrangement joins TRBV15 to TRBJ1-6; a weak D match, TRBD1 (5 bases). In germline, CDR1 is LNHNV, CDR2 YYDKDF (reference sequence). V was trimmed by 0 bases and J by 10 bases, leaving 10 bases between them. The CDR3 is made up of 14 amino acids. The CDR3 DNA reads as TGTGCCACCAGCAGAGAGGGGCGCCTGTCACCCCTCCACTTT. Translated, it gives CATSREGRLSPLHF.

This chain connects TRBV4-3 to TRBJ1-1, with a weak D call TRBD1 (5 bases). Trimming took off 0 bases at V and 5 bases at J, with 13 bases between the two ends. The CDR3 loop spans 15 amino acids. Germline-derived CDR1 and CDR2 are LGHNA and YSLEER. For the CDR3, the DNA is TGCGCCAGCAGCCAAGAGGTGAACAGGATGACTGAAGCTTTCTTT. It specifies CASSQEVNRMTEAFF.

This clonotype has just a few counts. V gene TRBV2 combines with J gene TRBJ2-5; 10 bases agree with TRBD2. Looked up from germline, CDR1 is SNHLY and CDR2 is FYNNEI. V was clipped by 5 bases and J by 4 bases; unmatched bases: 10. The CDR3 spans 16 residues. The CDR3 coding sequence is TGTGCCAGCAGTTTCCTAGCGGGGGACTTCGGAGAGACCCAGTACTTC. It specifies CASSFLAGDFGETQYF.

This clonotype was seen a handful of times. This chain connects TRBV24-1 to TRBJ2-5, with 8 bases matching TRBD2. J was trimmed by 7 bases and V by 0 bases; bases with no gene match: 9. Per germline, CDR1 KGHDR and CDR2 SFDVKD. The CDR3 runs to 16 residues. CDR3 nucleotides: TGTGCCACCAGTGATTTGGGACTAGCCCAGATCGGGACCCAGTACTTC. This sequence encodes CATSDLGLAQIGTQYF.

This clonotype was counted between two and nine times. This sequence joins TRBV5-1 and TRBJ2-7; 7 bases align to TRBD1. This CDR3 is built from 13 residues. V was pared by 5 bases and J by 2 bases, with 4 bases of the junction left unmatched. Germline V gives CDR1 SGHRS, CDR2 YFSETQ. For the CDR3, the DNA is TGCGCCAGCAGGACCGGGACAGCCTACGAGCAGTACTTC. It codes for CASRTGTAYEQYF. Full variable domain (missing parts from reference TRBV5-1 and TRBJ2-7): KAGVTQTPRYLIKTRGQQVTLSCSPISGHRSVSWYQQTPGQGLQFLFEYFSETQRNKGNFPGRFSGRQFSNSRSEMNVSTLELGDSALYLCASRTGTAYEQYFGPGTRLTVT.

J is TRBJ1-1 and V is TRBV12-3 or TRBV12-4; 9 bases align to TRBD1. After removal of 7 bases from V and 5 bases from J, the junction contained 8 bases not matched to a gene. The CDR3 is made up of 14 amino acids. Here the CDR3 DNA reads TGTGCCAGCATAAAACAGGGGGCAGGGACTGAAGCTTTCTTT. Its translation is CASIKQGAGTEAFF.

This clonotype has a handful of counts. The chain has TRBV14 and TRBJ1-1; 9 bases line up with TRBD1. The germline V gene encodes CDR1 SGHDN and CDR2 FVKESK. The CDR3 has 12 amino acids. The V segment lost 6 bases and the J segment 6 bases; nucleotides outside the gene matches: 2. Written as DNA, the CDR3 is TGTGCCAGCAGGGGACAGGGAGCTGAAGCTTTCTTT. It encodes CASRGQGAEAFF. Variable domain in full (rest from reference TRBV14 and TRBJ1-1): EAGVTQFPSHSVIEKGQTVTLRCDPISGHDNLYWYRRVMGKEIKFLLHFVKESKQDESGMPNNRFLAERTGGTYSTLKVQPAELEDSGVYFCASRGQGAEAFFGQGTRLTVV.

This clonotype has a count of ten or more. The chain employs TRBV12-3 or TRBV12-4 and TRBJ1-2; D not certain. The V and J ends lost 3 bases and 8 bases respectively, with 19 bases between them. The CDR3 has 15 residues. In nucleotides, the CDR3 is TGTGCCAGCAGTTTGCGGTCCTACTCCTATGGAGGCTACACCTTC. It encodes CASSLRSYSYGGYTF.

This clonotype was detected only a few times. V and J are TRBV6-1 and TRBJ2-5; D is possibly TRBD1 or TRBD2 (7 bases each). This CDR3 has 17 amino acids. CDR1 is MNHNS, CDR2 SASEGT, per germline. The V and J ends lost 2 bases and 1 base respectively, with 17 bases between them. This CDR3 is CASSERVRGDSQETQYF. CDR3 coding DNA: TGTGCCAGCAGTGAAAGGGTCCGGGGGGACAGCCAAGAGACCCAGTACTTC.

This clonotype showed up just a few times. J is TRBJ2-2 and V is TRBV5-6, with TRBD2 matching 12 bases. The CDR3 is made up of 17 amino acids. Trimming removed 1 base from V and 5 bases from J; junction bases left unmatched: 6. Germline V CDR1 and CDR2: SGHDT, YYEEEE. Here the CDR3 DNA reads TGTGCCAGCAGCTTGAGTTGGACTAGCGGGATTACCGGGGAGCTGTTTTTT. Its translation is CASSLSWTSGITGELFF.

A few counts support this clonotype. The chain recombines TRBV7-9 with TRBJ1-1, with D maybe TRBD1 (5 bases). V was pared by 5 bases and J by 1 base, with 17 bases between. Per the germline V gene, CDR1 is SEHNR and CDR2 is FQNEAQ (reference sequence). The CDR3 loop spans 16 amino acids. This CDR3 reads CASSEYRSYKNTEAFF. CDR3 DNA sequence: TGTGCCAGCAGCGAATACAGGAGCTACAAGAACACTGAAGCTTTCTTT.

A few counts support this clonotype. The DNA of the CDR3 is TGTGCCACCAGCCCCGTGTGGGGGGGCACAGATACGCAGTATTTT. Its protein product is CATSPVWGGTDTQYF. The rearrangement joins TRBV24-1 to TRBJ2-3; D is possibly TRBD2 (6 bases). CDR1 is KGHDR, CDR2 SFDVKD, per germline. This CDR3 is built from 15 residues. V shed 7 bases and J shed 1 base, with 14 bases lying between them.

This clonotype was counted between two and nine times. This chain joins TRBV21-1 and TRBJ2-7; the table's D call, TRBD1, has no DNA check behind it. TRBV21-1 is marked as a pseudogene. The CDR3 has 16 amino acids. CDR3 sequence: CASSGRDRDLPYEQYF. The CDR3 region has the DNA TGTGCCAGCAGCGGGCGGGACAGGGACCTTCCCTACGAGCAGTACTTC.

This chain uses TRBV10-3 with TRBJ2-3; TRBD2 matches 10 bases. Per the germline V gene, CDR1 is ENHRY and CDR2 is SYGVKD. This CDR3 is 16 amino acids long. V shed 2 bases and J 3 bases; nucleotides not matched to a gene: 5. CDR3 nucleotides: TGTGCCATCAGTGAGATAGCGGGAGGAGGGACAGATACGCAGTATTTT. This codes for CAISEIAGGGTDTQYF.

Note on this clonotype: It may be a read error: a sequence one base away is much more abundant. V gene TRBV7-7 combines with J gene TRBJ2-3; 10 nucleotides line up with TRBD1. CDR3 length: 14 amino acids. Germline-derived CDR1 and CDR2 are SSHAT and FNYEAQ (reference sequence). The CDR3 reads CASSPGTGEDTQDF. In DNA, the CDR3 is TGTGCCAGCAGCCCCGGGACAGGGGAAGATACGCAGGATTTT.

The V call is TRBV7-2, the J call TRBJ2-7; TRBD1 matches at 9 bases. The length of the CDR3 is 15 residues. V shed 3 bases, J shed 3 bases, and the junction held 6 bases outside the gene matches. Germline assignment: CDR1 SGHTA and CDR2 FQGNSA. CDR3 sequence reads: CASSFRQGEGYEQYF. CDR3 in DNA: TGTGCCAGCAGCTTTAGACAGGGGGAGGGCTACGAGCAGTACTTC.

The CDR3 here is CASSQEARGVLEQYF. CDR3 nucleotides: TGCGCCAGCAGCCAAGAGGCACGAGGGGTACTCGAGCAGTACTTC. The rearrangement uses TRBV4-1 and TRBJ2-7, with D perhaps TRBD1 or TRBD2 (5 bases each). The CDR3 has 15 residues. Deletions cut 0 bases from V and 6 bases from J, with 15 bases between. Germline-derived CDR1 and CDR2 are MGHRA and YSYEKL.

This clonotype was observed a few times. The chain joins TRBV6-5 to TRBJ1-4; TRBD1 agrees at 7 bases. The CDR3 is 18 amino acids. Germline CDR1 and CDR2: MNHEY and SVGAGI. V trimming: 0 bases; J trimming: 3 bases; junction bases outside the gene matches: 10. The CDR3 bases are TGTGCCAGCAGTTACTCGGCGACAGGGTTCTTAGCTAATGAAAAACTGTTTTTT. It specifies CASSYSATGFLANEKLFF.

This clonotype appeared a few times. This sequence joins TRBV9 and TRBJ2-6, with TRBD1 as a possible D gene (6 bases). V gave up 1 base and J gave up 4 bases, with 12 bases separating them. This CDR3 is built from 16 residues. CDR1 is SGDLS, CDR2 YYNGEE, per germline. Written as DNA, the CDR3 is TGTGCCAGCAGCGTAACAGACAGGTCCGGGGCCAACGTCCTGACTTTC. The encoded protein is CASSVTDRSGANVLTF. Using reference TRBV9 and TRBJ2-6 for the parts outside the CDR3, the full variable domain is DSGVTQTPKHLITATGQRVTLRCSPRSGDLSVYWYQQSLDQGLQFLIQYYNGEERAKGNILERFSAQQFPDLHSELNLSSLELGDSALYFCASSVTDRSGANVLTFGAGSRLTVL.

This clonotype has a handful of counts. The chain uses TRBV7-9 and TRBJ2-1; D is unclear. CDR1 and CDR2 from the germline V gene are SEHNR and FQNEAQ (reference sequence). The CDR3 length is 17 residues. The V end lost 1 base, the J end lost 1 base, and 14 bases lay between the germline ends. CDR3 loop: CASSLVPGALSYNEQFF. The CDR3 DNA follows: TGTGCCAGCAGCTTAGTGCCAGGCGCCCTTTCCTACAATGAGCAGTTCTTC.

This clonotype showed up just a few times. This chain connects TRBV9 to TRBJ1-1; 7 bases agree with TRBD1. The CDR3 sequence is 15 residues long. CDR1 and CDR2 (germline): SGDLS, YYNGEE. Unmatched junction bases numbered 7, after V lost 0 bases and J lost 5 bases. The CDR3 DNA sequence: TGTGCCAGCAGCGTAGGACAGGGTCGAAGGACTGAAGCTTTCTTT. It codes for CASSVGQGRRTEAFF.

The CDR3 sequence is CASSLWGQGYTGELFF. As DNA, the CDR3 is TGTGCCAGCAGCTTATGGGGACAGGGGTACACCGGGGAGCTGTTTTTT. The chain couples TRBV7-2 to TRBJ2-2; 10 nucleotides match TRBD1. The trim removed 2 bases at V and 3 bases at J, leaving 3 bases unmatched. This CDR3 has 16 residues. Germline values: CDR1 SGHTA, CDR2 FQGNSA.

Details on this clonotype: The CDR3 carries no conserved terminal phenylalanine or tryptophan, so it likely arises from a read error. This chain uses TRBV9 with TRBJ2-4; the match to TRBD2 covers 10 bases. CDR1 and CDR2 (germline): SGDLS, YYNGEE. With 2 bases clipped from V and 8 bases from J, the junction kept 10 bases outside the gene matches. This CDR3 has 16 amino acids. This CDR3 reads CASSVRAGGPVDIQYL. In DNA, the CDR3 is TGTGCCAGCAGCGTTAGAGCGGGAGGGCCTGTGGACATTCAGTACCTC.

This clonotype has a count of ten or more. The chain joins TRBV12-3 or TRBV12-4 to TRBJ1-1; weak D call: TRBD1 (6 bases). This CDR3 comprises 12 residues. V lost 8 bases and J lost 6, with 13 bases in between. The CDR3 reads CASGLGGAEAFF. The DNA of the CDR3 is TGTGCCAGCGGCCTAGGGGGTGCTGAAGCTTTCTTT.

This clonotype came up many times. The chain couples TRBV7-9 to TRBJ2-1; TRBD2 matches 7 bases. CDR3 length: 15 amino acids. From germline, CDR1 is SEHNR and CDR2 FQNEAQ (reference sequence). The V and J ends lost 3 bases and 0 bases, in that order; junction bases with no gene match: 2. The CDR3 sequence: CASSLTSSSYNEQFF. The CDR3, as DNA: TGTGCCAGCAGCTTGACTAGCTCCTCCTACAATGAGCAGTTCTTC.

This rearrangement joins TRBV3-1 to TRBJ2-7; 8 bases line up with TRBD2. Looked up from germline, CDR1 is LGHDT and CDR2 is YNNKEL (reference sequence). The CDR3 has 16 residues. With V trimmed by 4 bases and J by 0 bases, 8 bases remained unmatched. The CDR3 DNA reads TGTGCCAGCAGCCGAGCTGCTAGCGGGTACTCCTACGAGCAGTACTTC. Translating it yields CASSRAASGYSYEQYF.

The CDR3 reads CASSRGPNYEQYF. CDR3 DNA sequence: TGTGCCAGCAGCCGGGGACCCAACTACGAGCAGTACTTC. The rearrangement joins TRBV11-3 to TRBJ2-7, with D perhaps matching TRBD1 or TRBD2 (5 bases each). V dropped 5 bases and J dropped 3 bases, with 11 bases sitting between them. The germline V gene encodes CDR1 SGHNT and CDR2 YENEEA. The CDR3 extends over 13 amino acids.

There are many counts of this clonotype. This rearrangement joins TRBV29-1 to TRBJ2-5; 11 nucleotides align to TRBD2. This CDR3 has 15 residues. The germline V gene encodes CDR1 SQVTM and CDR2 ANQGSEA. The ends lost 4 bases at V and 0 bases at J; junction bases unmatched: 4. CDR3 region: CSVGTSGGHQETQYF. Here the CDR3 DNA reads TGCAGCGTTGGTACTAGCGGGGGACACCAAGAGACCCAGTACTTC.

As to this clonotype: At one end, the junction sequence differs from germline, possibly due to a read error. This chain links TRBV5-6 with TRBJ1-2; the D is unclear. The CDR3 has 15 amino acids. Germline V gene data show CDR1 as SGHDT and CDR2 as YYEEEE. The CDR3 reads CDSSPDGPANYGYTF. CDR3 sequence (DNA): TGTGACAGCAGCCCGGACGGGCCGGCAAACTATGGCTACACCTTC.

This clonotype came up a few times. V usage is TRBV18 and J usage is TRBJ2-3; TRBD2 agrees at 15 bases. With V trimmed by 0 bases and J by 2 bases, 3 bases remained unmatched. Germline V gene data show CDR1 as KGHSH and CDR2 as LQKENI. The CDR3 extends over 18 amino acids. The CDR3 DNA sequence: TGTGCCAGCTCACCACCGGGACTAGCGGGAGGCGCCACAGATACGCAGTATTTT. Its translation is CASSPPGLAGGATDTQYF. The full variable domain, completed using reference TRBV18 and TRBJ2-3, is NAGVMQNPRHLVRRRGQEARLRCSPMKGHSHVYWYRQLPEEGLKFMVYLQKENIIDESGMPKERFSAEFPKEGPSILRIQQVVRGDSAAYFCASSPPGLAGGATDTQYFGPGTRLTVL.

This chain links TRBV24-1 with TRBJ1-1, with unresolved D. The ends were cut back, 2 bases at V and 1 base at J, with 7 bases in the middle. CDR3 length equals 14 residues. Germline V gene lookup returns CDR1 KGHDR and CDR2 SFDVKD. CDR3 in DNA: TGTGCCACCAGTGATTCTTACACGAACACTGAAGCTTTCTTT. Its translation: CATSDSYTNTEAFF.